The rows below give T cell receptor beta chains drawn from one sample of a study of post-analysis software for immune sequencing data. MiXCR, run by TCRdb on the PCR reads, gives a single entry per CDR3 protein. The sample has 750,000 to 950,000 distinct CDR3 sequences, about 53% seen once. Sample: blood. These receptors originate from a girl under 18 with multiple sclerosis. Both conserved end residues are part of each CDR3. The D gene is left open where the match is weak. Expanded clones are given a class, and other clones once, few, many or no size at all.

clone size	V gene	J gene	D gene	CDR3 DNA	CDR3 protein
few	TRBV5-1	TRBJ1-5	TRBD1	TGCGCCAGCAGCTTGGGGGGACAGGGATCCAATCAGCCCCAGCATTTT	CASSLGGQGSNQPQHF
NA	TRBV29-1	TRBJ1-5	NA	TGCAGCGTTGTTTTCGGGGCAGAACGCAATCAGCCCCAGCATTTT	CSVVFGAERNQPQHF
NA	TRBV25-1	TRBJ2-1	NA	TGTGCCAGCAGTGCAGAGAACAATGAGCAGTTCTTC	CASSAENNEQFF
NA	TRBV6-6	TRBJ2-7	NA	TGTGCCAGCAGTTACCAAGCGGGCTCCTACGAGCAGTACTTC	CASSYQAGSYEQYF
NA	TRBV9	TRBJ2-1	NA	TGTGTCAGCAGCGGCCCGCAGGGGATTGAGCAGTTCTTC	CVSSGPQGIEQFF
once	TRBV29-1	TRBJ2-7	NA	TGCAGCGCTAATACCAAAGTAGCTTACTCCTACGAGCAGTACTTC	CSANTKVAYSYEQYF
few	TRBV27	TRBJ1-6	NA	TGTGCCAGCAGAGGGGACCGCGGACGGTCACCCCTCCACTTT	CASRGDRGRSPLHF
NA	TRBV5-1	TRBJ2-7	NA	TGCGCCAGCAGCTTGGGGGGGGCCCCGAGCTCCTACGAGCAGTACTTC	CASSLGGAPSSYEQYF
NA	TRBV2	TRBJ2-7	TRBD2	TGTGCCAGCAGTGTTTTGCTAGCGGGGGGGCGCGAGCAGTACTTC	CASSVLLAGGREQYF
NA	TRBV12-3/TRBV12-4	TRBJ2-5	NA	TGTGCCAGCAGTTTAGTTAGCACAAGAGGGACCCAGTACTTC	CASSLVSTRGTQYF
NA	TRBV9	TRBJ2-7	NA	TGTGCCAGCAGCGAGGGGAGGTTAGCCTACGAGCAGTACTTC	CASSEGRLAYEQYF
NA	TRBV6-1	TRBJ2-6	TRBD1	TGTGCCAGCAACGGACAGGGTTCCACTGGGGCCAACGTCCTGACTTTC	CASNGQGSTGANVLTF
NA	TRBV6-2/TRBV6-3	TRBJ2-7	NA	TGTGCCGGCAGTTACAGGCCTCCCCAAGGGTCGGAGCAGTACTTC	CAGSYRPPQGSEQYF
few	TRBV5-1	TRBJ2-1	TRBD1	TGCGCCAGCAGCTCCCAGGGGGCGCCAGGTAATGAGCAGTTCTTC	CASSSQGAPGNEQFF
NA	TRBV24-1	TRBJ2-5	TRBD2	TGTGCCACCAGTGACAAAGGACTAGCCGAAGAGACCCAGTACTTC	CATSDKGLAEETQYF
NA	TRBV5-1	TRBJ2-3	NA	TGCGCCAGCAGCTTGTCGTGGGGTGGCGGGAGCACAGATACGCAGTATTTT	CASSLSWGGGSTDTQYF
NA	TRBV5-1	TRBJ2-7	TRBD2	TGCGCCAGCAGCTTGGGCCTTGAGCGGGGGAATCCCTACGAGCAGTACTTC	CASSLGLERGNPYEQYF
NA	TRBV5-1	TRBJ2-1	NA	TGCGCCAGCAGATTTGAGGCGGGGGCGGGAGAGCAGTTCTTC	CASRFEAGAGEQFF
NA	TRBV29-1	TRBJ2-1	NA	TGCAGCGTTGAGATAACCAGGGGCTTAAGGAATGAGCAGTTCTTC	CSVEITRGLRNEQFF
NA	TRBV14	TRBJ1-3	NA	TGTGCCAGCCGGGACCGGGGCTCTGGAAACACCATATATTTT	CASRDRGSGNTIYF
NA	TRBV20-1	TRBJ1-1	NA	TGCAGTGCTTTCCAGATGAGTGCAGGGAGGACGACGGCTTTCTTT	CSAFQMSAGRTTAFF
NA	TRBV6-2/TRBV6-3	TRBJ2-5	TRBD1	TGTGCCAGCAGTTACCGGACAGGAGGTTTAGAGACCCAGTACTTC	CASSYRTGGLETQYF
NA	TRBV6-6	TRBJ2-3	NA	TGTGCCAGCGTCCGCGGGGGCAATACAGATACGCAGTATTTT	CASVRGGNTDTQYF
NA	TRBV2	TRBJ2-3	TRBD2	TGTGCCACCCTACTAGCGGGGGGGTCCCTAGAGACAGATACGCAGTATTTT	CATLLAGGSLETDTQYF
NA	TRBV3-1	TRBJ1-1	NA	TGTGCCAGCAGCTCCCCGATCTTCAGTGAGAACACTGAAGCTTTCTTT	CASSSPIFSENTEAFF
few	TRBV5-1	TRBJ2-3	TRBD2	TGCGCCAGCAGCTTACTAGCGGCCTCTAGCACAGATACGCAGTATTTT	CASSLLAASSTDTQYF
few	TRBV6-1	TRBJ2-1	TRBD2	TGTGCCAGCAGGGTACGCAGCTCGGAGCGGGAGTATCAATACAATGAGCAGTTCTTC	CASRVRSSEREYQYNEQFF
few	TRBV2	TRBJ1-1	NA	TGTGCCACCAGCAGCATTTCAGGGGTCTTCGCTTTCTTT	CATSSISGVFAFF
NA	TRBV29-1	TRBJ1-1	TRBD1	TGCAGCGTCTACAAGAGCGGACAGGGATCATCTGAAGCTTTCTTT	CSVYKSGQGSSEAFF
NA	TRBV21-1	TRBJ2-7	NA	TGTGCCAGCAGTATTAGCGGGAGCGTCGACGAGCAGTACTTC	CASSISGSVDEQYF
NA	TRBV3-1	TRBJ2-7	NA	TGTGCCAACAGCCCCTGGAGTGGCTCCTACAATGAGCAGTACTTC	CANSPWSGSYNEQYF
NA	TRBV14	TRBJ1-1	NA	TGTGCCAGCAGCCCCGCGTGGGAAGCTTTCTTT	CASSPAWEAFF
few	TRBV29-1	TRBJ2-1	NA	TGCAGCGTTGAGCGTGGAGAGCACACCAATGAGCAGTTCTTC	CSVERGEHTNEQFF
NA	TRBV2	TRBJ2-1	NA	TGTGCCAGCAGTGGAAGGGTGCAGGCCAATGAGCAGTTCTTC	CASSGRVQANEQFF
NA	TRBV6-6	TRBJ1-2	TRBD1	TGTGCCAGCAGTTACGCGGACAGGCCTCATGGCTACACCTTC	CASSYADRPHGYTF
NA	TRBV7-2	TRBJ2-3	TRBD1	TGTGCCAGCAGCGCGGGACAGGGGGCAGATACGCAGTATTTT	CASSAGQGADTQYF
NA	TRBV12-3/TRBV12-4	TRBJ2-1	NA	TGTGCCAGCAACGGAGGGAGTCAGGGACCCTACAATGAGCAGTTCTTC	CASNGGSQGPYNEQFF
few	TRBV7-2	TRBJ2-5	NA	TGTGCCAGCAGCTTAGTGGCGGCCGTTGGAGAGACCCAGTACTTC	CASSLVAAVGETQYF
NA	TRBV20-1	TRBJ1-2	TRBD1	TGCAGTGCCCCGGGGACAGGGGGGCTAAATGGCTACACCTTC	CSAPGTGGLNGYTF
NA	TRBV9	TRBJ2-3	NA	TGTGCCAGCAGCGGTGGGTCGAGGGACTCCCTCTGGGGTACGCAGTATTTT	CASSGGSRDSLWGTQYF
few	TRBV5-1	TRBJ2-5	TRBD2	TGCGCCAGCAGCCTACTGTCTAGCGGGAGAGAGACCCAGTACTTC	CASSLLSSGRETQYF
NA	TRBV5-1	TRBJ2-5	TRBD2	TGCGCCAGCAGCTTGGTTAGCGGGAGGGCCGTATGCGAGACCCAGTACTTC	CASSLVSGRAVCETQYF
few	TRBV5-1	TRBJ2-3	NA	TGCGCCAGCAGCTTGTCGTACAGCAGCACAGATACGCAGTATTTT	CASSLSYSSTDTQYF
NA	TRBV29-1	TRBJ2-1	NA	TGCAGCGTTGCCCGGGATCCCTACAATGAGCAGTTCTTC	CSVARDPYNEQFF
NA	TRBV7-2	TRBJ2-3	TRBD1	TGTGCCAGCAGCCCGGACAGGGGATGGGCAGATACGCAGTATTTT	CASSPDRGWADTQYF
NA	TRBV6-5	TRBJ1-1	TRBD1	TGTGCCAGCAGTTCCCCGGCCGGGACAGGGGAAGCTTTCTTT	CASSSPAGTGEAFF
NA	TRBV4-1	TRBJ2-3	NA	TGCGCCAGCAGCCAAGACCCCGTGAGGAGGAGCACAGATACGCAGTATTTT	CASSQDPVRRSTDTQYF
few	TRBV20-1	TRBJ1-5	NA	TGCAGTGCTACTAAGACAGGTAGCAATCAGCCCCAGCATTTT	CSATKTGSNQPQHF
NA	TRBV9	TRBJ2-3	TRBD1	TGTGCCAGCAGCGTAGAGACAGGGTGGTACACGGATACGCAGTATTTT	CASSVETGWYTDTQYF
NA	TRBV12-3/TRBV12-4	TRBJ2-3	NA	TGTGCCAGCAGTTTATTATTAGGCGGGGTCAGCACAGATACGCAGTATTTT	CASSLLLGGVSTDTQYF